This T cell receptor (beta chain) is drawn from a study of shared clonotypes between healthy human individuals. As for the study in general: The plates for each donor numbered three CD4 naive, three CD4 memory, two CD8 naive and one CD8 memory.

TCRdb's table, derived via immunoSEQ multiplex PCR, lists solely in-frame clones and lacks some. The sample has roughly 2.2 million clones, approximately 93% seen once. Points on this clone: Its antigen is currently unknown. This same CDR3 is encoded by further DNA sequences in the sample.

General study points: The generation probabilities recorded for non-shared clonotypes fell below those of clonotypes shared by all four donors. Memory subsets generally showed lower estimated richness than naive subsets.

The CDR3 has 15 amino acids. Looked up from germline, CDR1 is SGDLS and CDR2 is YYNGEE. V lost 0 bases and J 2 bases, leaving 9 bases between the germline ends. Sequences were obtained from naive CD4+ T cells from PBMCs. Subset specified: CD45RA+ positively selected. The chain uses TRBV9 and TRBJ2-1; D is unclear. This receptor was identified in a young man in good health. Some clones in this sample may be carry-over from other donors' samples. CDR3 sequence: CASSVAGDAYNEQFF. Here the CDR3 DNA reads TGTGCCAGCAGCGTAGCAGGCGATGCCTACAATGAGCAGTTCTTC.